Reported below is one T cell receptor beta chain. Its specificity is unknown. An end of the junction does not agree with germline; a read error may underlie this. Sequenced by immunoSEQ multiplex PCR; TCRdb stores in-frame clones only, minus some. The sample lists 20,000 or so clones; around nine tenths were seen once. This specimen comes from a study of monozygotic twins with cystic fibrosis. Overall study: Library input was approximately 2.7 micrograms of fragmented DNA, with approximately 14 PCR cycles. General study results and limits: Clonality was generally low (median roughly 0.01), higher in the most severe patients. In 13 of 16 pairs, V gene usage was closest to the co-twin's.

CDR3 length: 15 amino acids. Germline assignment: CDR1 LNHDA and CDR2 SQIVND (reference sequence). The material sequenced was blood. The source is a woman in her thirties with cystic fibrosis. This rearrangement joins TRBV19 to TRBJ1-1, with a tentative D call TRBD1 (6 bases). The chain's CDR3 is CASSPPPTGNAEAFF. CDR3 bases: TGTGCCAGTAGTCCTCCTCCCACAGGGAACGCTGAAGCTTTCTTT.